The table lists the clone carrying this T cell receptor beta chain with a few counts. Its antigen is undetermined. Researchers attached unique molecular identifiers to individual cDNA molecules. TCRdb re-called the 5' RACE reads through MiXCR, storing one row per CDR3 protein. The sample includes around 82,000 distinct CDR3 sequences, about 11% of them seen just once. This specimen comes from a study of early T cells in non-severe SARS-CoV-2 infection. Study context: Bulk RNA from unsorted whole blood was sequenced; chains were unpaired. Whole-study results and caveats: Using VDJdb, the matching emphasized anti-spike CD8 responses while missing private and CD4 specificities.

The sequenced material came from whole blood. The TCR was taken from an adult who was a healthcare worker with PCR-confirmed SARS-CoV-2 infection or an uninfected control (not recorded which).

In nucleotides, the CDR3 is TGTGCCACCAGTAAAACACCGGGACAGTTGAACACCGGGGAGCTGTTTTTT. Its protein product is CATSKTPGQLNTGELFF. The genes are TRBV24-1 and TRBJ2-2; TRBD1 matches 7 bases. There are 17 residues in the CDR3. CDR1 is KGHDR and CDR2 is SFDVKD in the germline V gene. The junction had 10 bases not matched to a gene; V was cut back by 6 bases and J by 1 base.